These 9 T cell receptor beta chains were all obtained from the same sample, sequenced in a study of hypomethylating agent response in myelodysplastic syndrome. Repertoires were generated with immunoSEQ multiplex PCR, while TCRdb's copy carries only in-frame clones and drops some. This table holds some 4,700 clones, 82% found once. Source: bone marrow, taken before or after starting hypomethylating agent treatment for myelodysplastic syndrome (not recorded which). These receptors were taken from a human donor with myelodysplastic syndrome.

This clone was counted a single time. The rearrangement uses TRBV4-1 and TRBJ2-3; tentative D call: TRBD2 (6 bases). The CDR3 is made up of 16 amino acids. Trimming cost V 1 base and J 2 bases, with 13 bases left between them. Germline lookup yields CDR1 MGHRA and CDR2 YSYEKL. This chain's CDR3 is CASSQGRGKFTDTQYF. The CDR3 DNA follows: TGCGCCAGCAGCCAAGGGCGGGGTAAATTCACAGATACGCAGTATTTT.

The chain carries TRBV28 and TRBJ2-6; D is perhaps TRBD1 (5 bases). This CDR3 is built from 14 residues. The germline V and J ends were trimmed by 9 bases and 1 base, with 10 bases remaining between them. Germline V lookup: CDR1 MDHEN, CDR2 SYDVKM. CDR3 loop: CASSTASGANVLTF. Written as DNA, the CDR3 is TGTGCCAGTTCGACAGCTTCTGGGGCCAACGTCCTGACTTTC.

This clone was found once. The genes are TRBV5-6 and TRBJ2-3; maybe TRBD2 (6 bases). Germline CDR1 is SGHDT and CDR2 is YYEEEE. This CDR3 region has 17 residues. Trimming removed 4 bases from V and 0 bases from J, with 18 bases in between. CDR3 sequence reads: CASSALGGARSTDTQYF. The CDR3, as DNA: TGTGCCAGCAGCGCCTTGGGCGGGGCCCGCAGCACAGATACGCAGTATTTT.

This clone appeared a few times. This chain connects TRBV5-1 to TRBJ2-7; D uncertain. The CDR3 spans 16 residues. Per germline, CDR1 SGHRS and CDR2 YFSETQ. Trimming left V 0 bases short and J 1 base short, with 14 bases between. In nucleotides, the CDR3 is TGCGCCAGCAGCTTGGTCAGCAGGTCCTGGTCCTACGAGCAGTACTTC. This codes for CASSLVSRSWSYEQYF.

The chain combines TRBV11-1 with TRBJ2-7; D might be TRBD1 or TRBD2, each matching 5 bases. The ends were cut back, 0 bases at V and 2 bases at J, with 8 bases in the middle. This CDR3 has 14 amino acids. From germline, CDR1 is SGHAT and CDR2 FQDESV (reference sequence). The CDR3 loop is CASSLAWDPYEQYF. The CDR3 nucleotides read TGTGCCAGCAGCTTAGCGTGGGACCCCTACGAGCAGTACTTC.

The chain uses TRBV9 and TRBJ2-7; TRBD1 aligns across 8 bases. J lost 5 bases, V lost 4 bases, and 11 bases had no gene match. Germline V CDR1 and CDR2: SGDLS, YYNGEE. This CDR3 has 15 residues. CDR3 in amino acids: CASSPDRGPPDEQYF. CDR3 DNA sequence: TGTGCCAGCAGCCCCGACAGGGGACCTCCCGACGAGCAGTACTTC.

With regard to this clone: The identical CDR3 is also encoded by other nucleotide sequences in the sample. The CDR3 spells CASSVGLANTGELFF. Written as DNA, the CDR3 is TGTGCCAGCAGCGTAGGACTAGCGAACACCGGGGAGCTGTTTTTT. V is TRBV9 and J is TRBJ2-2, with a tentative D call TRBD2 (6 bases). There are 15 residues in the CDR3. CDR1 and CDR2 from the germline V gene are SGDLS and YYNGEE. The V end was cut by 0 bases, the J end by 0 bases, with 6 bases between.

The gene calls are TRBV2 and TRBJ2-2; TRBD2 matches 14 bases. CDR1 is SNHLY and CDR2 is FYNNEI in the germline V gene. The CDR3 covers 14 residues. V lost 8 bases, J lost 6 bases, and 2 bases stayed unmatched. CDR3 sequence reads: CASGGLAGAGELFF. The DNA for the CDR3 is TGTGCCAGCGGGGGACTAGCGGGGGCCGGGGAGCTGTTTTTT.

V is TRBV20-1 and J is TRBJ2-1; no clear D. Germline CDR1 and CDR2: DFQATT and SNEGSKA (reference sequence). This CDR3 has 11 residues. Trimming pared 5 bases from V and 3 bases from J, leaving 5 bases between. CDR3 coding DNA: TGCAGTGCTGATAACTACAATGAGCAGTTCTTC. Translating it yields CSADNYNEQFF.